The sequence of this T cell receptor beta chain was determined in a study of shared clonotypes between healthy human individuals. Clones were sequenced by immunoSEQ multiplex PCR, and TCRdb holds only the in-frame ones, with some missing. There are hundreds of thousands of clones in the sample; less than 85% occur only once, and roughly 1.7% lies in the top ten. The CDR3 contains 17 residues. Germline CDR1 is LNHDA and CDR2 is SQIVND (reference sequence). J was trimmed by 0 bases and V by 7 bases; bases with no gene match: 13. The clonotype was recovered from a woman aged 30 to 39 in good health. The sequencing sample was made of memory CD4+ T cells sorted from blood. The sample's subset: CD45RA-negative fraction. The chain links TRBV19 to TRBJ1-1; 8 positions match TRBD1. CDR3 in DNA: TGTGCCAGTACCTCCCATGCAGGGGGCGATTTGAACACTGAAGCTTTCTTT. This encodes CASTSHAGGDLNTEAFF. Full variable domain (remainder filled in from reference TRBV19 and TRBJ1-1): DGGITQSPKYLFRKEGQNVTLSCEQNLNHDAMYWYRQDPGQGLRLIYYSQIVNDFQKGDIAEGYSVSREKKESFPLTVTSAQKNPTAFYLCASTSHAGGDLNTEAFFGQGTRLTVV.